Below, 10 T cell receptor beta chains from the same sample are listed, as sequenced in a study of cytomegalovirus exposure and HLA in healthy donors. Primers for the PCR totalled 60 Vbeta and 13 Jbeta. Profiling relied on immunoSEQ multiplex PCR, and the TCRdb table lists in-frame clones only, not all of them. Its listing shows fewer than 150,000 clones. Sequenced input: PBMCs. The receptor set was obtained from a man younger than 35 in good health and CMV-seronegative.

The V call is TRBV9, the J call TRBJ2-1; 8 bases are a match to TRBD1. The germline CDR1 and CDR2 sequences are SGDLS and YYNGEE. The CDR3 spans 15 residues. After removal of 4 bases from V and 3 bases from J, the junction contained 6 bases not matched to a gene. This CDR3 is CASSPNRGNYNEQFF. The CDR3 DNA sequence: TGTGCCAGCAGCCCCAACAGGGGGAACTACAATGAGCAGTTCTTC.

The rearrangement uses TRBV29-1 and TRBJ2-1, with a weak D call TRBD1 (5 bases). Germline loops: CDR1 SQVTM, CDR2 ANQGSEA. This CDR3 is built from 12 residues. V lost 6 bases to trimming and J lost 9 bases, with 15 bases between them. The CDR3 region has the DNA TGCAGCGTACAGGTGGGTGGCAGTGAGCAGTTCTTC. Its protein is CSVQVGGSEQFF.

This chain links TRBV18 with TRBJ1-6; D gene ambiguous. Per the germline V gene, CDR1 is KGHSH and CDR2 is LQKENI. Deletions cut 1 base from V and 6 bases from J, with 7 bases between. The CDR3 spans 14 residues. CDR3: CASSPQSVNSPLHF. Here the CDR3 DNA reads TGTGCCAGCTCACCACAGTCGGTTAATTCACCCCTCCACTTT.

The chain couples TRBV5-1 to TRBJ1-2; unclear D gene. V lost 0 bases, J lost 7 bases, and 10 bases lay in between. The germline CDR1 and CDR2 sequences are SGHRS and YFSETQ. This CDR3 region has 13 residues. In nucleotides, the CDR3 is TGCGCCAGCAGCTTGGGACGGGAAGGTGGCTACACCTTC. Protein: CASSLGREGGYTF.

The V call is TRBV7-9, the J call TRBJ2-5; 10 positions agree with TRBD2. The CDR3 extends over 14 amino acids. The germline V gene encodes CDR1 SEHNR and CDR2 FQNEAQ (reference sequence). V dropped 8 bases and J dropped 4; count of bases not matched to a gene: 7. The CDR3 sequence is CASQSSGGGETQYF. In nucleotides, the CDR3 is TGTGCCAGCCAGTCTAGCGGGGGCGGAGAGACCCAGTACTTC.

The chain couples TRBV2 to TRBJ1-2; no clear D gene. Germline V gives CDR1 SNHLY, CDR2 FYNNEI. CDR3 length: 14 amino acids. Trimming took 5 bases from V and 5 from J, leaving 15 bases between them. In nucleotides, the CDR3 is TGTGCCAGCAGTCGGCCCACAGCTCCTTATGGCTACACCTTC. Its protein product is CASSRPTAPYGYTF.

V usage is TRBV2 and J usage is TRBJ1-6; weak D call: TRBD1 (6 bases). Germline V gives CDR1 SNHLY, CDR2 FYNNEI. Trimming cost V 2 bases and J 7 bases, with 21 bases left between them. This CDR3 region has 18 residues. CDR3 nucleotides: TGTGCCAGCAGTGAAAGGTGGAGGGCGGGGGCGCAGAATTCACCCCTCCACTTT. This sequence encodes CASSERWRAGAQNSPLHF.

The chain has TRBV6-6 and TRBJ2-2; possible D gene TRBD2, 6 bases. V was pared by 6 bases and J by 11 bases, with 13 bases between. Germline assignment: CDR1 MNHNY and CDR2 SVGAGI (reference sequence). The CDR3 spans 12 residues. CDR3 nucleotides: TGTGCCAGCAGGACCCAGGCGGGAGAGCTGTTTTTT. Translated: CASRTQAGELFF.

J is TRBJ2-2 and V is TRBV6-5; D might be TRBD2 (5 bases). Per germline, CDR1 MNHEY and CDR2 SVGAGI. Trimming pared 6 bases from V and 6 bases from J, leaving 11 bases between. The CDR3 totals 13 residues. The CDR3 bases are TGTGCCAGCAGCCTACTAGGAGCCGGGGAGCTGTTTTTT. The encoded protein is CASSLLGAGELFF.

For the CDR3, the DNA is TGTGCCAGCAGCTCCTGGACTTCACCATACGAGCAGTACTTC. Its translation: CASSSWTSPYEQYF. The chain uses TRBV11-2 and TRBJ2-7, with D possibly TRBD2 on 5 matching bases. Per the germline V gene, CDR1 is SGHAT and CDR2 is FQNNGV. Deletions cut 4 bases from V and 4 bases from J, with 14 bases between. The CDR3 length is 14 residues.